Below are 23 T cell receptor beta chains sequenced from a single sample in a study of blood T cell repertoires in COVID-19. Generated by immunoSEQ multiplex PCR, the TCRdb table keeps only in-frame clones and is missing some. The sample carries 200,000 to 250,000 clones, around 81% recorded once. Sequenced material: peripheral blood. All receptors come from a human donor in a cohort sampled during active COVID-19.

The V call is TRBV6-1, the J call TRBJ1-5; D ambiguous. The germline V gene encodes CDR1 MNHNS and CDR2 SASEGT. This CDR3 region has 16 residues. V lost 2 bases to trimming and J lost 5 bases, with 16 bases between them. Here the CDR3 DNA reads TGTGCCAGCAGTGAACTAGTGTCCCGGAGGGATCAGCCCCAGCATTTT. It yields the protein CASSELVSRRDQPQHF.

The chain joins TRBV28 to TRBJ1-4, with 7 bases fitting TRBD1. With V trimmed by 5 bases and J by 3 bases, 6 bases remained unmatched. The germline V gene encodes CDR1 MDHEN and CDR2 SYDVKM. The CDR3 loop spans 15 amino acids. The CDR3: CASSTQTGPNEKLFF. CDR3 DNA sequence: TGTGCCAGCAGTACTCAGACAGGGCCTAATGAAAAACTGTTTTTT.

This clone is a singleton in its sample. The identical CDR3 is also encoded by other nucleotide sequences in the sample. The chain links TRBV28 to TRBJ1-2, with a possible D match to TRBD1 (5 bases). CDR3 length: 12 amino acids. V lost 5 bases, J lost 5 bases, and 9 bases lay in between. Germline V gives CDR1 MDHEN, CDR2 SYDVKM. In DNA, the CDR3 is TGTGCCAGCAGTCCGGGGGGGTATGGCTACACCTTC. Amino acid sequence: CASSPGGYGYTF.

The chain carries TRBV29-1 and TRBJ2-2; 8 bases align to TRBD1. J lost 4 bases, V lost 6 bases, and 10 bases had no gene match. CDR3 length equals 15 residues. Germline loops: CDR1 SQVTM, CDR2 ANQGSEA. Written as DNA, the CDR3 is TGCAGCGTGGAATTGGGACAGGCCCTCACCGGGGAGCTGTTTTTT. Protein: CSVELGQALTGELFF.

Note on this clone: A junction end diverges from the germline sequence, so it may reflect a read error. The V and J genes are TRBV7-7 and TRBJ2-2; 8 nucleotides agree with TRBD2. CDR1 and CDR2 from the germline V gene are SSHAT and FNYEAQ (reference sequence). The length of the CDR3 is 19 residues. CDR3 sequence: CASSLDIAGTSRRTGELFF. As DNA, the CDR3 is TGTGCTAGCAGCTTAGATATTGCCGGGACTAGTCGACGCACCGGGGAGCTGTTTTTT.

The chain joins TRBV28 to TRBJ1-5, with unresolved D. The CDR3 has 15 residues. In germline, CDR1 is MDHEN, CDR2 SYDVKM. With 6 bases removed from V and 2 bases from J, the gap between germline ends came to 14 bases. CDR3 sequence reads: CASRRLGMGNQPQHF. The CDR3 bases are TGTGCCAGCAGGCGACTAGGGATGGGCAATCAGCCCCAGCATTTT.

This clone appeared a single time. DNA of the CDR3: TGTGCCAGCTCACCACCGGGACTAGCGGTGTACAATGAGCAGTTCTTC. Protein product: CASSPPGLAVYNEQFF. The chain links TRBV18 to TRBJ2-1, with 11 bases aligning to TRBD2. Germline V lookup: CDR1 KGHSH, CDR2 LQKENI. Trimming removed 0 bases from V and 4 bases from J; junction bases left unmatched: 2. This CDR3 is 16 amino acids long.

The chain links TRBV4-2 to TRBJ2-1; 7 bases are shared with TRBD1. V was pared by 1 base and J by 13 bases, with 1 base of the junction left unmatched. Germline V lookup: CDR1 LGHNA, CDR2 YNFKEQ. This CDR3 region has 11 residues. The CDR3 is CASSQAGGQFF. The CDR3 DNA sequence: TGTGCCAGCAGCCAAGCAGGGGGACAGTTCTTC.

This sequence joins TRBV6-5 and TRBJ2-3; D is perhaps TRBD1 (5 bases). CDR3 length: 13 residues. Germline assignment: CDR1 MNHEY and CDR2 SVGAGI. V was trimmed by 2 bases and J by 4 bases, leaving 7 bases between them. CDR3 sequence: CASSYGAADTQYF. The CDR3 bases are TGTGCCAGCAGTTACGGGGCGGCAGATACGCAGTATTTT.

The chain recombines TRBV10-2 with TRBJ2-1; TRBD2 matches at 13 bases. This CDR3 spans 15 amino acids. V gave up 6 bases and J gave up 9 bases; unmatched junction bases: 8. Germline V gene lookup returns CDR1 WSHSY and CDR2 SAAADI. CDR3 protein: CASSYGLAGEREQFF. CDR3 DNA sequence: TGCGCCAGCAGCTACGGACTAGCGGGAGAACGTGAGCAGTTCTTC.

As DNA, the CDR3 is TGTGCCAGCAGGGCGGGACAGGGTGGGTACACTGAAGCTTTCTTT. Translating gives CASRAGQGGYTEAFF. The V gene is TRBV5-4, the J gene TRBJ1-1, with 9 bases lining up with TRBD1. The CDR3 totals 15 residues. With 5 bases clipped from V and 3 bases from J, the junction kept 8 bases outside the gene matches. Germline V gene lookup returns CDR1 SGHNT and CDR2 YYREEE (reference sequence).

The genes are TRBV5-4 and TRBJ2-1; D gene uncertain. The CDR3 length is 13 residues. The germline V gene encodes CDR1 SGHNT and CDR2 YYREEE (reference sequence). V was clipped by 0 bases and J by 5 bases, with 6 bases between them. This CDR3 reads CASSLDTNNEQFF. The CDR3 DNA reads TGTGCCAGCAGCTTGGACACCAACAATGAGCAGTTCTTC.

The V call is TRBV7-9, the J call TRBJ2-7, with TRBD1 matching 12 bases. The V and J ends lost 5 bases and 4 bases, in that order; junction bases with no gene match: 6. CDR3 length equals 15 residues. Germline assignment: CDR1 SEHNR and CDR2 FQNEAQ (reference sequence). The CDR3 sequence is CASSELGQGAYEQYF. In DNA, the CDR3 is TGTGCCAGCAGCGAGCTGGGACAGGGGGCTTACGAGCAGTACTTC.

This sequence joins TRBV18 and TRBJ2-1, with a tentative D call TRBD1 (6 bases). This CDR3 is built from 15 residues. Trimming stripped 5 bases from V and 4 bases from J, with 15 bases between. Germline V lookup: CDR1 KGHSH, CDR2 LQKENI. CDR3: CASSKNTQGYNEQFF. In DNA, the CDR3 is TGTGCCAGCTCAAAAAATACACAGGGATACAATGAGCAGTTCTTC.

The CDR3: CASSSGSSYNEQFF. The CDR3 region has the DNA TGTGCCAGCAGCTCCGGGAGCTCCTACAATGAGCAGTTCTTC. V gene TRBV7-2 combines with J gene TRBJ2-1; D is perhaps TRBD2 (6 bases). From germline, CDR1 is SGHTA and CDR2 FQGNSA. The CDR3 runs to 14 residues. V shed 4 bases and J shed 0 bases, with 7 bases lying between them. Full variable domain (missing parts from reference TRBV7-2 and TRBJ2-1): GAGVSQSPSNKVTEKGKDVELRCDPISGHTALYWYRQSLGQGLEFLIYFQGNSAPDKSGLPSDRFSAERTGGSVSTLTIQRTQQEDSAVYLCASSSGSSYNEQFFGPGTRLTVL.

The rearrangement links TRBV12-2 to TRBJ2-2; no DNA check was done on the table's D call, TRBD2. TRBV12-2 is noted as a pseudogene. This CDR3 spans 16 amino acids. CDR3 bases: TGTGCAAGTCGCCCGGGACTAGCGATTCTCGCCGGGGAGCTGTTTTTT. It codes for CASRPGLAILAGELFF.

The chain recombines TRBV6-5 with TRBJ1-5; 8 bases agree with TRBD1. V lost 6 bases and J lost 6; bases outside the gene matches: 7. CDR1 is MNHEY and CDR2 is SVGAGI in the germline V gene. The CDR3 has 14 amino acids. CDR3 loop: CASRPTGAGQPQHF. In DNA form, the CDR3 reads TGTGCCAGCAGACCGACAGGGGCGGGTCAGCCCCAGCATTTT.

The V and J genes are TRBV2 and TRBJ2-1; possibly TRBD2 for D (7 bases). Between the trimmed V and J ends, which lost 2 bases and 9 bases, there was a span of 11 bases. This CDR3 is built from 13 residues. CDR1 SNHLY and CDR2 FYNNEI come from the germline V gene. In DNA form, the CDR3 reads TGTGCCAGCAGTGAAAACAGGGAGGGTGAGCAGTTCTTC. It yields the protein CASSENREGEQFF.

The V and J genes are TRBV4-1 and TRBJ1-2, with TRBD1 as a possible D gene (6 bases). The germline gives CDR1 MGHRA, CDR2 YSYEKL. This CDR3 contains 16 residues. V dropped 3 bases and J dropped 3 bases, with 17 bases sitting between them. The CDR3 here is CASSQREQDSYYGYTF. CDR3 nucleotide sequence: TGCGCCAGCAGCCAGAGAGAGCAGGACAGTTACTATGGCTACACCTTC.

The V and J genes are TRBV27 and TRBJ1-4; D is unclear. Trimming took 3 bases from V and 5 from J, leaving 16 bases between them. The CDR3 has 16 residues. Germline V gene sequence: CDR1 MNHEY, CDR2 SMNVEV (reference sequence). The CDR3 DNA is TGTGCCAGCAGTTTCTCCCCTGGACTCCAGAATGAAAAACTGTTTTTT. This sequence encodes CASSFSPGLQNEKLFF.

The chain joins TRBV3-1 (or the pseudogene TRBV3-2) to TRBJ2-3; D is perhaps TRBD1 (7 bases). Per the germline V gene, CDR1 is LGHDT and CDR2 is YNNKEL (reference sequence). Trimming pared 4 bases from V and 3 bases from J, leaving 14 bases between. CDR3 length: 15 amino acids. The CDR3 nucleotides are TGTGCCAGCAGCCCCAGCAGGGGGGTGACAGATACGCAGTATTTT. Translation: CASSPSRGVTDTQYF.

The rearrangement links TRBV11-2 to TRBJ1-1; D unresolved. Germline CDR1 is SGHAT and CDR2 is FQNNGV. The CDR3 length is 11 residues. V lost 4 bases and J lost 10, with 10 bases in between. CDR3 DNA sequence: TGTGCCAGCAGCTACTATCGGGGAGCTTTCTTT. This gives the protein CASSYYRGAFF.

As for this clone: The same CDR3 is also encoded by other DNA sequences in this sample. The genes are TRBV30 and TRBJ1-2, with D perhaps TRBD1 (5 bases). Germline lookup yields CDR1 GTSNPN and CDR2 SVGIG (reference sequence). The V end was cut by 0 bases, the J end by 4 bases, with 9 bases between. The CDR3 covers 13 residues. The chain's CDR3 is CAWSVGAGYGYTF. DNA of the CDR3: TGTGCCTGGAGTGTAGGGGCAGGCTATGGCTACACCTTC.